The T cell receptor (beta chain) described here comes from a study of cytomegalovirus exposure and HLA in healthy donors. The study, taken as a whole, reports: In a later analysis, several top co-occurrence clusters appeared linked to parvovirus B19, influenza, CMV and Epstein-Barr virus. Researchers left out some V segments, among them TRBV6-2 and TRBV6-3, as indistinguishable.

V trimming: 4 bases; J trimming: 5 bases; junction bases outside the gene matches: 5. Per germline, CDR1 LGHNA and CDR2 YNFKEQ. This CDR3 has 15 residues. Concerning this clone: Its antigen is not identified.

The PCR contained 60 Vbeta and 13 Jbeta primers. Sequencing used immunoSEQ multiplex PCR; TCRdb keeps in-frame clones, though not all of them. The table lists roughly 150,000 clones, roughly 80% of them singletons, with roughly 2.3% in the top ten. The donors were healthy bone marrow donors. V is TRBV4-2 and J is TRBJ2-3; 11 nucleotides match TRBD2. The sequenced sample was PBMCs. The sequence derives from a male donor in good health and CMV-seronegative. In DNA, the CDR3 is TGTGCCAGCAGCCTAGAACTAGCGGGAGTAGATACGCAGTATTTT. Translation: CASSLELAGVDTQYF.